The clone carrying this T cell receptor (beta chain) was picked up a small number of times. Its antigen is unknown. Every donor provided roughly 9.1 milliliters of peripheral blood. Germline CDR1 reads SGHVS; CDR2 reads FQNEAQ. Trimming cost V 1 base and J 5 bases; bases outside gene matches: 8. The CDR3 sequence is 15 residues long. Then a second PCR, running roughly 7 to 11 cycles, was carried out with a sample-barcoded 5' primer and a J-beta primer mix. MiXCR was run by TCRdb on the 5' RACE reads, yielding one entry per CDR3 protein. The sample consists of fewer than 800,000 distinct CDR3 sequences, roughly 21% of them appearing once. The record originates from a study of blood T cells in healthy people across ages. Study findings and constraints: Estimates of total diversity, which came from one million sequenced T cells, were considered to be underestimates.

The receptor was isolated from a man aged 65 to 79 in good health. This chain uses TRBV7-8 with TRBJ2-7; TRBD2 agrees at 7 bases. Material: blood. The CDR3 spells CASSLDGGRGNEQYF. In nucleotides, the CDR3 is TGTGCCAGCAGCTTAGACGGCGGGAGAGGCAACGAGCAGTACTTC.